This T cell receptor beta chain was recovered during a study of blood T cell repertoires in COVID-19. For the study at large: COVID-19 samples from acute and convalescent phases originated in the United States, Italy and Spain. T cells, B-cell-depleted T cells, or PBMCs provided the cDNA or gDNA that served as material.

Trimming took 2 bases from V and 6 from J, leaving 17 bases between them. Germline CDR1 LNHDA, CDR2 SQIVND (reference sequence). This CDR3 spans 17 amino acids. The table lists this clone with a count of one. Original processing methods: Estimation of nucleated cell counts relied on the amplification of reference gene primers. Data came from immunoSEQ multiplex PCR; TCRdb stores just in-frame clones and leaves some out. The V and J calls and clone size were taken over from that table, and D and trimming were inferred from the DNA. This sample carries about 170,000 clones, approximately 84% of them seen once, and the ten largest clones take 7.5% to 8%.

This sequence was found in a man aged 40-49 years who had recovered from COVID-19. The specimen sequenced was peripheral blood. This rearrangement joins TRBV19 to TRBJ1-6; D gene unclear. CDR3 nucleotides: TGTGCCAGTAGTATAACCGCACCAGTTGGTGCTAATTCACCCCTCCACTTT. This codes for CASSITAPVGANSPLHF.